This is a list of T cell receptor beta chains from one sample in a study of cytomegalovirus exposure and HLA in healthy donors. The table came from immunoSEQ multiplex PCR; TCRdb's copy has only in-frame clones and leaves some out. The profile shows some 120,000 clones, 85% to 90% of them singletons. Sequences were obtained from PBMCs. Receptors were obtained from a man aged 30 to 39 in good health and CMV-seronegative. Each CDR3 is given with its conserved first and last residue. Each record gives: clone size, J gene, V gene, CDR3 protein. Clone size is not always given. Where it is, it says once, few, many or a class for expanded clones.

size: few; J: TRBJ2-3; V: TRBV10-2; CDR3: CASSDPVQAYTSTDTQYF
size: -; J: TRBJ1-2; V: TRBV19; CDR3: CASKEGFSYGYTF
size: -; J: TRBJ2-7; V: TRBV10-1; CDR3: CANFCNEQYF
size: -; J: TRBJ2-7; V: TRBV7-6; CDR3: CASSLVAGAYEQYF
size: -; J: TRBJ2-5; V: TRBV28; CDR3: CASTPLSGGLPGAQYF
size: -; J: TRBJ2-7; V: TRBV27; CDR3: CASGPRGGRLTYEQYF
size: -; J: TRBJ2-1; V: TRBV28; CDR3: CASRHRKTGMRFEQFF
size: -; J: TRBJ1-2; V: TRBV28; CDR3: CASSFSDRGSSYGYTF
size: once; J: TRBJ2-7; V: TRBV11-1; CDR3: CASSSRTNSYEQYF
size: -; J: TRBJ1-6; V: TRBV5-1; CDR3: CATLGTGGTSSYNSPLHF
size: few; J: TRBJ1-1; V: TRBV28; CDR3: CASSLPGQGLEEAFF
size: few; J: TRBJ1-2; V: TRBV6-1; CDR3: CASSGPFRVGYTF
size: -; J: TRBJ1-2; V: TRBV5-1; CDR3: CASSPTGTAIFNYGYTF
size: once; J: TRBJ1-1; V: TRBV10-3; CDR3: CAIRSPGGMSEAFF
size: -; J: TRBJ2-5; V: TRBV29-1; CDR3: CSVGFRGWETQYF
size: -; J: TRBJ1-4; V: TRBV5-4; CDR3: CASSLRDRGSLRTNEKLFF
size: -; J: TRBJ2-2; V: TRBV7-3; CDR3: CASSPRGSIATGELFF
size: few; J: TRBJ2-6; V: TRBV4-2; CDR3: CASSQDRGGANVLTF
size: -; J: TRBJ2-1; V: TRBV5-5; CDR3: CASSYVTGTYNEQFF
size: -; J: TRBJ1-1; V: TRBV5-5; CDR3: CASSGGTGGMNTEAFF
size: -; J: TRBJ2-4; V: TRBV11-2; CDR3: CASSPGSNIQYF
size: -; J: TRBJ2-1; V: TRBV7-2; CDR3: CASSLSGQGRQNEQFF
size: -; J: TRBJ1-1; V: TRBV4-2; CDR3: CASSQEGTGGTEAFF
size: -; J: TRBJ2-1; V: TRBV5-4; CDR3: CASSYGQGSSYNEQFF
size: -; J: TRBJ2-1; V: TRBV9; CDR3: CASSAGGSLINEQFF
size: -; J: TRBJ1-5; V: TRBV2; CDR3: CASSAGSVSNQPQHF
size: -; J: TRBJ1-2; V: TRBV4-3; CDR3: CASSQDRSRRTNYGYTF
size: -; J: TRBJ2-7; V: TRBV6-1; CDR3: CASSAISGASYEQYF
size: -; J: TRBJ1-6; V: TRBV5-8; CDR3: CASSLKGSSYNSPLHF
size: -; J: TRBJ2-5; V: TRBV2; CDR3: CASFGDQETQYF
size: few; J: TRBJ2-7; V: TRBV5-4; CDR3: CASSTDRPPYEQYF
size: -; J: TRBJ1-1; V: TRBV7-6; CDR3: CASSHTTGRNTEAFF
size: -; J: TRBJ1-6; V: TRBV6-5; CDR3: CASSQSRDSPLHF
size: once; J: TRBJ1-5; V: TRBV4-1; CDR3: CASSQENRGDQPQHF
size: -; J: TRBJ2-5; V: TRBV11-2; CDR3: CASGEGGTQYF
size: -; J: TRBJ2-3; V: TRBV7-8; CDR3: CASSPQGNTDTQYF
size: -; J: TRBJ2-7; V: TRBV4-3; CDR3: CANIMGQAYEQYF
size: few; J: TRBJ2-4; V: TRBV11-1; CDR3: CASSRDRANIQYF
size: -; J: TRBJ2-2; V: TRBV27; CDR3: CASSWDSPNTGELFF
size: -; J: TRBJ2-7; V: TRBV15; CDR3: CATSRSGLASYEQYF
size: -; J: TRBJ2-3; V: TRBV28; CDR3: CASSLPSGGGNTDTQYF
size: -; J: TRBJ2-5; V: TRBV29-1; CDR3: CSVWGGYQKETQYF
size: few; J: TRBJ1-6; V: TRBV10-3; CDR3: CAISESTGNSPLHF
size: -; J: TRBJ2-7; V: TRBV5-6; CDR3: CASSAIRQAVSYEQYF
size: -; J: TRBJ1-5; V: TRBV19; CDR3: CASSIWGPSGQPQHF
size: few; J: TRBJ2-2; V: TRBV7-6; CDR3: CASRVREAGELFF
size: -; J: TRBJ1-3; V: TRBV5-6; CDR3: CASSWSAAAHSGNTIYF
size: -; J: TRBJ2-7; V: TRBV19; CDR3: CASSLPSSYEQYF
size: -; J: TRBJ2-5; V: TRBV10-3; CDR3: CAISESSSSGGPQETQYF
size: -; J: TRBJ2-1; V: TRBV28; CDR3: CASGLRLAVYNEQFF
size: -; J: TRBJ1-1; V: TRBV4-1; CDR3: CASSHPGTAALGEAFF
size: -; J: TRBJ2-6; V: TRBV19; CDR3: CASSAIGTGANVLTF
size: -; J: TRBJ2-1; V: TRBV5-1; CDR3: CASSLGAGGYNEQFF
size: -; J: TRBJ2-5; V: TRBV5-4; CDR3: CASSLTGLGETQYF
size: -; J: TRBJ1-1; V: TRBV19; CDR3: CASSLQGNGVNTEAFF
size: -; J: TRBJ2-5; V: TRBV11-2; CDR3: CASSADRQETQYF